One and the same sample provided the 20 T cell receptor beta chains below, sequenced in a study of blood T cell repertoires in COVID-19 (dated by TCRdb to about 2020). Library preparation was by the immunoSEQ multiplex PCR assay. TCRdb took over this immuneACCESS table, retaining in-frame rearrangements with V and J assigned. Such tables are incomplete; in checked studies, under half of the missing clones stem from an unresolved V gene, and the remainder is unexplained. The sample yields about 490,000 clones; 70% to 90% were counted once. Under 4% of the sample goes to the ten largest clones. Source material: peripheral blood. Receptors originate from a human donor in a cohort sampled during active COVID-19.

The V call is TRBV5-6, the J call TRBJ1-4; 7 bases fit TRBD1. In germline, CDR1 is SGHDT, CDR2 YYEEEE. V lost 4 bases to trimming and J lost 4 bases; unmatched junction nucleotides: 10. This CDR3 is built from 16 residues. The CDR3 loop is CASSTTPGQNNEKLFF. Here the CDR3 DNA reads TGTGCCAGCAGCACAACGCCGGGACAGAATAATGAAAAACTGTTTTTT. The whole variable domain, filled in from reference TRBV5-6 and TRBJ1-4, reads DAGVTQSPTHLIKTRGQQVTLRCSPKSGHDTVSWYQQALGQGPQFIFQYYEEEERQRGNFPDRFSGHQFPNYSSELNVNALLLGDSALYLCASSTTPGQNNEKLFFGSGTQLSVL.

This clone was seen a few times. The CDR3 DNA follows: TGTGCCTGGAGTGTGGGAGCCGCTGCGAACACCGGGGAGCTGTTTTTT. It is translated as CAWSVGAAANTGELFF. J is TRBJ2-2 and V is TRBV30; TRBD2 might be the D (5 bases). CDR1 is GTSNPN, CDR2 SVGIG, per germline (reference sequence). Trimming took off 0 bases at V and 0 bases at J, with 11 bases between the two ends. CDR3 size: 16 residues.

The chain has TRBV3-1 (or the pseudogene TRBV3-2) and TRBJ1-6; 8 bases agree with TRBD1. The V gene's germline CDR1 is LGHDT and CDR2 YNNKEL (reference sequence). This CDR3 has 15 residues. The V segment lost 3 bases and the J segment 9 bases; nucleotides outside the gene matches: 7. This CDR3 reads CASSHSQGAGSPLHF. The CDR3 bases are TGTGCCAGCAGCCACAGCCAGGGGGCCGGTTCACCCCTCCACTTT.

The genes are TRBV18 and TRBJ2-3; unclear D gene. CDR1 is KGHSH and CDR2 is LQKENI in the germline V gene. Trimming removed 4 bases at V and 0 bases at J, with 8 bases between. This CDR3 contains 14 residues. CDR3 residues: CASSRPQSTDTQYF. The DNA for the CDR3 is TGTGCCAGCTCACGTCCACAGAGCACAGATACGCAGTATTTT.

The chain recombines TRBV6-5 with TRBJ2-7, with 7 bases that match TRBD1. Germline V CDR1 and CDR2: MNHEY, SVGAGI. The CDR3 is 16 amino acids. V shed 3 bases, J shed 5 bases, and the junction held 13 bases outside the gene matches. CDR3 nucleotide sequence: TGTGCCAGCAGTTATCCTGACTTCAGGGGGACAAACGAGCAGTACTTC. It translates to CASSYPDFRGTNEQYF.

CDR3 residues: CASSYRLAGDTQYF. Here the CDR3 DNA reads TGTGCCAGCAGTTACAGACTAGCGGGAGATACGCAGTATTTT. This chain connects TRBV6-5 to TRBJ2-3, with 10 bases fitting TRBD2. V was clipped by 2 bases and J by 5 bases; unmatched bases: 1. CDR1 MNHEY and CDR2 SVGAGI come from the germline V gene. This CDR3 is built from 14 residues.

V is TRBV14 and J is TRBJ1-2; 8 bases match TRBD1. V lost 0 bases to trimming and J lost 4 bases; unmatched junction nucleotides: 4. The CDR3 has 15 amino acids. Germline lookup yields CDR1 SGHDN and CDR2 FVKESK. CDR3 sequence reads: CASSQEAGGAYGYTF. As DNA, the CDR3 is TGTGCCAGCAGCCAAGAGGCAGGGGGCGCCTATGGCTACACCTTC. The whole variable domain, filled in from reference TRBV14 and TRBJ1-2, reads EAGVTQFPSHSVIEKGQTVTLRCDPISGHDNLYWYRRVMGKEIKFLLHFVKESKQDESGMPNNRFLAERTGGTYSTLKVQPAELEDSGVYFCASSQEAGGAYGYTFGSGTRLTVV.

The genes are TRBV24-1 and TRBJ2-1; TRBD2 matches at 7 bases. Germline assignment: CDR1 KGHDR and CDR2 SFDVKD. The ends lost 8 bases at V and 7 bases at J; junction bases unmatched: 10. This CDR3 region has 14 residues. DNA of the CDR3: TGTGCCACCAAGGAGGCGGGAGACTGGAATGAGCAGTTCTTC. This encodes CATKEAGDWNEQFF.

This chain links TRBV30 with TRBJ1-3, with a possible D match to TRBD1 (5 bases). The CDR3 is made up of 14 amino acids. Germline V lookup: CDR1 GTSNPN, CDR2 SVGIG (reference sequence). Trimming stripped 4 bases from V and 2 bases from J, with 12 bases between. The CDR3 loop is CAWTRGEAGNTIYF. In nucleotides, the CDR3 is TGTGCCTGGACACGAGGGGAGGCTGGAAACACCATATATTTT.

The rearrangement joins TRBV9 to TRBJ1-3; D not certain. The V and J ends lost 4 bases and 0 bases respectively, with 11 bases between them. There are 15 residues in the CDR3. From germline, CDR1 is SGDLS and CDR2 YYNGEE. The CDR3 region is CASSLRVSSGNTIYF. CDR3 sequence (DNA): TGTGCCAGCAGCTTACGGGTTTCCTCTGGAAACACCATATATTTT.

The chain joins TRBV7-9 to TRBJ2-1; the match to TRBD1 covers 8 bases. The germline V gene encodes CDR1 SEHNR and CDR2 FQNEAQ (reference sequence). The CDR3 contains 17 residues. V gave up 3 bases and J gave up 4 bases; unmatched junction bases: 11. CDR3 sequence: CASSLARGTGAYNEQFF. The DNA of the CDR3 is TGTGCCAGCAGCTTGGCACGCGGGACAGGCGCATACAATGAGCAGTTCTTC. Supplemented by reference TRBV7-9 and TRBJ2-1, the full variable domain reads DTGVSQNPRHKITKRGQNVTFRCDPISEHNRLYWYRQTLGQGPEFLTYFQNEAQLEKSRLLSDRFSAERPKGSFSTLEIQRTEQGDSAMYLCASSLARGTGAYNEQFFGPGTRLTVL.

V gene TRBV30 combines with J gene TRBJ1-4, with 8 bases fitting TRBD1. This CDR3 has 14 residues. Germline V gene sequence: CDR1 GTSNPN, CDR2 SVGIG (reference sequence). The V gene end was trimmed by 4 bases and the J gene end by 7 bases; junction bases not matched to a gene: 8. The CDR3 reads CAWKSDRAGEKLFF. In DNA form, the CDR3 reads TGTGCCTGGAAGTCGGACAGGGCTGGTGAAAAACTGTTTTTT.

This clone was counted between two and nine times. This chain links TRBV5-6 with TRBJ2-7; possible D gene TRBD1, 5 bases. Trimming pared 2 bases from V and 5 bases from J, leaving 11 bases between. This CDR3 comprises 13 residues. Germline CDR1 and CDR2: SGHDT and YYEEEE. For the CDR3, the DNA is TGTGCCAGCAGCTTCTTAAGGGGCGACGAGCAGTACTTC. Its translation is CASSFLRGDEQYF.

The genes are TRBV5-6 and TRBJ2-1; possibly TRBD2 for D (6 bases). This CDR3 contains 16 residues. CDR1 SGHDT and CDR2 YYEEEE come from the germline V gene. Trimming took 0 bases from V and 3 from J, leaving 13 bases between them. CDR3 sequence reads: CASSLAVRLDYNEQFF. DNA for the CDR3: TGTGCCAGCAGCTTGGCCGTGAGACTAGACTACAATGAGCAGTTCTTC.

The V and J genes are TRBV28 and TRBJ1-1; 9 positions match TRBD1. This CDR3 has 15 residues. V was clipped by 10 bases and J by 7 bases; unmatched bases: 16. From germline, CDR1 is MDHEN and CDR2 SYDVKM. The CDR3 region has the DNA TGTGCCACCCTCCCTCGCCGGGACAGGGAGTTTGAAGCTTTCTTT. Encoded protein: CATLPRRDREFEAFF.

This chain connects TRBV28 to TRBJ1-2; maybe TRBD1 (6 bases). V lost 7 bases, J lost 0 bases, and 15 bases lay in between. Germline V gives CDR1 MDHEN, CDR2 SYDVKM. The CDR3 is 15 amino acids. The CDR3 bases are TGTGCCAGCACTCCAACAGGGTTAGCTAACTATGGCTACACCTTC. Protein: CASTPTGLANYGYTF.

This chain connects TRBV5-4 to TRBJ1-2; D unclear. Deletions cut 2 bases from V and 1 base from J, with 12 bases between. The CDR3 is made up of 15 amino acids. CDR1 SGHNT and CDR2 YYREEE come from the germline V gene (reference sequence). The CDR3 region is CASSFFSSGNYGYTF. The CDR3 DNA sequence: TGTGCCAGCAGCTTTTTCTCCTCGGGTAACTATGGCTACACCTTC. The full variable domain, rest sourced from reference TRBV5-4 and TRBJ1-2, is ETGVTQSPTHLIKTRGQQVTLRCSSQSGHNTVSWYQQALGQGPQFIFQYYREEENGRGNFPPRFSGLQFPNYSSELNVNALELDDSALYLCASSFFSSGNYGYTFGSGTRLTVV.

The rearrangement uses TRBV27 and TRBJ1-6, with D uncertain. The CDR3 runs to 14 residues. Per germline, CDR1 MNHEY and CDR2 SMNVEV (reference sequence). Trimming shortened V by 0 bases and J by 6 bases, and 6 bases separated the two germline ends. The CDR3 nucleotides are TGTGCCAGCAGTTTATCGTCCAGTAATTCACCCCTCCACTTT. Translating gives CASSLSSSNSPLHF.

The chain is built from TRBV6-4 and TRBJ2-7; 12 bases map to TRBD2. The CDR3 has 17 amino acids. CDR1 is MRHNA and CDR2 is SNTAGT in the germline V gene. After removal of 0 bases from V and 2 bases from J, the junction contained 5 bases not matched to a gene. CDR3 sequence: CASSDSTTSGSPYEQYF. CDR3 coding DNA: TGTGCCAGCAGTGACTCAACGACTAGCGGGAGCCCCTACGAGCAGTACTTC.

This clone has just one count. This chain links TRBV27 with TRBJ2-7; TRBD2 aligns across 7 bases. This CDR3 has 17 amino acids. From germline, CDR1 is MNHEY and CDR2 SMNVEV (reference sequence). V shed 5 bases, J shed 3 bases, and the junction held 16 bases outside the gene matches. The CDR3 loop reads CASSQWVGTNLLYEQYF. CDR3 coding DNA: TGTGCCAGCAGTCAATGGGTCGGGACTAACCTACTCTACGAGCAGTACTTC.